The source of this T cell receptor beta chain is a study of blood T cell repertoires in COVID-19. Trimming stripped 3 bases from V and 6 bases from J, with 11 bases between. The CDR3 covers 13 residues. In the authors' workflow: It was from reference gene primer amplification that nucleated cell counts were estimated. Produced via immunoSEQ multiplex PCR; TCRdb's table is partial and in-frame only. V, J and clone size are those of that table, while D and trimming were read from the DNA. The sample includes about 210,000 clones, around 89% of them seen just once. The rearrangement links TRBV12-3 or TRBV12-4 to TRBJ1-2, with D perhaps matching TRBD1 (5 bases). Source material: peripheral blood. The clonotype was recovered from a woman in her thirties or forties with acute or convalescent COVID-19. The CDR3 region has the DNA TGTGCCAGCAGTTTCCTATCCAGGGATGGCTACACCTTC. It encodes CASSFLSRDGYTF.